The sequence of this T cell receptor (beta chain) was determined in a study of T cell responses to AZD1222 COVID-19 vaccine. Points from the study as a whole: Only six individuals given AZD1222 were seropositive at baseline. Spike-spanning, vaccine-associated CD4 TCRs were dominant at 160-218 and 743-854. The sample set comprised mostly white British donors with more females, and clonal diversity was possibly underestimated. The peak T cell response came first, and repertoires were sampled only after it.

Using immunoSEQ multiplex PCR, the repertoire was profiled, and TCRdb retains in-frame clones only, with some absent. In the table there are about 150,000 clones, roughly nine tenths of which are singletons. To note about this clone: The antigen is unknown.

The TCR originated in an adult who received the AZD1222 COVID-19 vaccine. Sequencing used peripheral blood, obtained 28 days after the second AZD1222 dose.

CDR3 loop: CASSIKGQETTEAFF. The CDR3 DNA follows: TGTGCCAGTAGTATAAAGGGACAGGAGACCACTGAAGCTTTCTTT. This sequence joins TRBV19 and TRBJ1-1; 8 bases match TRBD1. The CDR3 runs 15 residues. Unmatched junction bases numbered 6, after V lost 2 bases and J lost 4 bases. Germline lookup yields CDR1 LNHDA and CDR2 SQIVND (reference sequence).